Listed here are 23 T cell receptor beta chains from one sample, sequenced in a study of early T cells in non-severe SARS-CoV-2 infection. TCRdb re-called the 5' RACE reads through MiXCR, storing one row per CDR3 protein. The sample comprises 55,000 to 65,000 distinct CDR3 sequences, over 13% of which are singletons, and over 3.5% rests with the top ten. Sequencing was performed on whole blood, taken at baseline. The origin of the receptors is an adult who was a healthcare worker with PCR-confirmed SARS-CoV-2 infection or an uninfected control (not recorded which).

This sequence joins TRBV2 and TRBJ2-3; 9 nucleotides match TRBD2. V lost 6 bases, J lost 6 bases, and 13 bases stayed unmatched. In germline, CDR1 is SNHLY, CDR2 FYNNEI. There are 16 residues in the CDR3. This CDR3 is CASRTNLAGLRDTQYF. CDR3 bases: TGTGCCAGCAGAACCAATCTAGCGGGGCTCCGGGATACGCAGTATTTT.

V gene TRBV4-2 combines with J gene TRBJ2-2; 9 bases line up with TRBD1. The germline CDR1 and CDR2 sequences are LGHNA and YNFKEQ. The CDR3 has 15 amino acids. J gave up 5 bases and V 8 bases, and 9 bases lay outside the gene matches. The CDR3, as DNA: TGTGCCAGCGATTCGGTAGGACAGGGGACCGGGGAGCTGTTTTTT. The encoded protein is CASDSVGQGTGELFF.

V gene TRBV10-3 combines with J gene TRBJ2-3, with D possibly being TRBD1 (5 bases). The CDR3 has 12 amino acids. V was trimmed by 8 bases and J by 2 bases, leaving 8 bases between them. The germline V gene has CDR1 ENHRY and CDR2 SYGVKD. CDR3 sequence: CAIGGATDTQYF. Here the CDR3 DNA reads TGTGCCATCGGTGGGGCCACAGATACGCAGTATTTT.

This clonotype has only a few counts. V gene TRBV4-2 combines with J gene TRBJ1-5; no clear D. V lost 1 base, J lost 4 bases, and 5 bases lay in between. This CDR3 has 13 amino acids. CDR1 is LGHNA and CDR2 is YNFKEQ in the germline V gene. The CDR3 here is CASSQANNQPQHF. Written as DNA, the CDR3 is TGTGCCAGCAGCCAAGCAAATAATCAGCCCCAGCATTTT.

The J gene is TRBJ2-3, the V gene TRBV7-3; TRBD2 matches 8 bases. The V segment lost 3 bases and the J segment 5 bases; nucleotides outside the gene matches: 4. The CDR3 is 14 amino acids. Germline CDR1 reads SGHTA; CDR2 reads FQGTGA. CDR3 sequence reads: CASSFSGSGDTQYF. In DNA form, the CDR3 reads TGTGCCAGCAGCTTCAGCGGGAGTGGAGATACGCAGTATTTT.

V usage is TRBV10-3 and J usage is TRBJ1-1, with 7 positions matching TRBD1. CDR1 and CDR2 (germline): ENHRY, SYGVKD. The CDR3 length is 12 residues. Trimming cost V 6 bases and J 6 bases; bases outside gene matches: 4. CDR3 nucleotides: TGTGCCATCAGCACTCAGGGGGCTGAAGCTTTCTTT. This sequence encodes CAISTQGAEAFF.

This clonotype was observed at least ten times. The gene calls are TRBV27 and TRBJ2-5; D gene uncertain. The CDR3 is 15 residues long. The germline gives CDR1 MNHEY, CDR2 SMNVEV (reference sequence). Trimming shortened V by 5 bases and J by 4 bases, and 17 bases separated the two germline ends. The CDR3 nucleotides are TGTGCCAGCAGTACCCTGGCAGGATCCCGAGAGACCCAGTACTTC. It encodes CASSTLAGSRETQYF.

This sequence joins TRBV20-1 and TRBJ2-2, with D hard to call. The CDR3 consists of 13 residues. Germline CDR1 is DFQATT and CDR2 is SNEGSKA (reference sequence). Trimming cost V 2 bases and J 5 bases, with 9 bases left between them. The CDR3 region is CSARSDGTGELFF. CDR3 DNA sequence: TGCAGTGCTAGATCCGACGGGACCGGGGAGCTGTTTTTT.

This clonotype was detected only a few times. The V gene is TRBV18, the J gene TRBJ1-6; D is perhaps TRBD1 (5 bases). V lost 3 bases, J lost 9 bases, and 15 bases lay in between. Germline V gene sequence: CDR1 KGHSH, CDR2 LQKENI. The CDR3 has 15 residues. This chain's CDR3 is CASSPEAGWASPLHF. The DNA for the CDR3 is TGTGCCAGCTCACCTGAGGCAGGGTGGGCTTCACCCCTCCACTTT.

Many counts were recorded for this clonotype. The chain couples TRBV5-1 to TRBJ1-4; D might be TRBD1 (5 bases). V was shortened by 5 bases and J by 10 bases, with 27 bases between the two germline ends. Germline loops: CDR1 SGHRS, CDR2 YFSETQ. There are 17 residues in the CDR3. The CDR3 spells CASSSGTAILPGGKLFF. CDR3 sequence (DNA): TGCGCCAGCAGTTCTGGGACGGCCATCCTACCCGGGGGAAAACTGTTTTTT.

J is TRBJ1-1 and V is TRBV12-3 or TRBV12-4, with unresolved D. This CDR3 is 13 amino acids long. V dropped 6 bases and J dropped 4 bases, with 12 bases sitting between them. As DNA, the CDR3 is TGTGCCAGCAGCACCGGGGTAGCCACTGAAGCTTTCTTT. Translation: CASSTGVATEAFF.

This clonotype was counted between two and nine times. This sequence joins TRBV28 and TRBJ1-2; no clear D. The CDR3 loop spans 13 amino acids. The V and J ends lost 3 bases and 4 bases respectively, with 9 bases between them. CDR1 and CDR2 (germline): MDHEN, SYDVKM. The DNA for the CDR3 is TGTGCCAGCAGTTTTTCCACCTTCTATGGCTACACCTTC. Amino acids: CASSFSTFYGYTF.

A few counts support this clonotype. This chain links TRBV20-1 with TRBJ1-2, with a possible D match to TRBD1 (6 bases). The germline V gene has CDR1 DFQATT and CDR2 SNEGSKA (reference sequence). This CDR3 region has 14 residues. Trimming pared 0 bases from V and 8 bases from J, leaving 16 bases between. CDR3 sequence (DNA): TGCAGTGCTAGAGACGCAGACAGGTTTTCCGGCTACACCTTC. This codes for CSARDADRFSGYTF.

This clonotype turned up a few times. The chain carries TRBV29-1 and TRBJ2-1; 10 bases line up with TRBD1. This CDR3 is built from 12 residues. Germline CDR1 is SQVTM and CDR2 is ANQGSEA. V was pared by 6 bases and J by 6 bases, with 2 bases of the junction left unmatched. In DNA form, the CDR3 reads TGCAGCGTAGGACAGGGGGGCAATGAGCAGTTCTTC. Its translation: CSVGQGGNEQFF.

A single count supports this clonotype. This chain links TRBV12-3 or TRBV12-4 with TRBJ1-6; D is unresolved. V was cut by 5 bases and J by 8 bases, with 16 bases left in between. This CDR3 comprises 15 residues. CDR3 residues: CASSTHPRRDSPLHF. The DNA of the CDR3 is TGTGCCAGCAGTACCCACCCCCGGCGGGATTCACCCCTCCACTTT.

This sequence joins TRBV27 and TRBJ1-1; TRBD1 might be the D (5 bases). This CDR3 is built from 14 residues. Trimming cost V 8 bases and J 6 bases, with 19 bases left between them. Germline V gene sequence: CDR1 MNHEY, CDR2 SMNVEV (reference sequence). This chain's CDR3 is CASHNAWGESEAFF. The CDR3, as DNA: TGTGCCAGCCACAACGCCTGGGGGGAGTCTGAAGCTTTCTTT.

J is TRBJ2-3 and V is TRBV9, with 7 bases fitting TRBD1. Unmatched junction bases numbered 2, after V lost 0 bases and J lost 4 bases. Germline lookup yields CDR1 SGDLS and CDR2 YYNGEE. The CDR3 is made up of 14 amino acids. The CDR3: CASSVAGTADTQYF. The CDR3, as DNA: TGTGCCAGCAGCGTAGCTGGGACAGCAGATACGCAGTATTTT.

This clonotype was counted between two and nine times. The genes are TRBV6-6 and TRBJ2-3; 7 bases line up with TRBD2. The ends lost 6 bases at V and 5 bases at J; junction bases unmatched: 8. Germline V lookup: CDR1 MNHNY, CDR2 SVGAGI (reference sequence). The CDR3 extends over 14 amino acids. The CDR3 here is CASRPPSGGDTQYF. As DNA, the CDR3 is TGTGCCAGCAGGCCCCCTAGCGGTGGAGATACGCAGTATTTT.

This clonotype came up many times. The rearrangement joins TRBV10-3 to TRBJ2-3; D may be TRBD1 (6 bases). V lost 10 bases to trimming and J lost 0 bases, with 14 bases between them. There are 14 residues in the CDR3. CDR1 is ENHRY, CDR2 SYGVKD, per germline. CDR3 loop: CATQQGSSTDTQYF. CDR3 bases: TGTGCCACCCAACAGGGTTCGAGCACAGATACGCAGTATTTT.

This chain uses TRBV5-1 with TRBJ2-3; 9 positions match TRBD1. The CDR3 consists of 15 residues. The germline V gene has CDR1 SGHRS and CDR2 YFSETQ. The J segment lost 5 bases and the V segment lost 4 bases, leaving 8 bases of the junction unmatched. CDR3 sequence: CASSQGQGTGDTQYF. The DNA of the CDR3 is TGCGCCAGCAGCCAAGGACAGGGGACAGGAGATACGCAGTATTTT.

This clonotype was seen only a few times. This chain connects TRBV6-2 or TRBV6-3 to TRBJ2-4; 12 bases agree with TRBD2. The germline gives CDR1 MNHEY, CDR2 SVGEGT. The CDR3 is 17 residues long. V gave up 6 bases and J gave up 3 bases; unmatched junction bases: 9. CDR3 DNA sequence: TGTGCCAGCAGCCCGACGCAACTAGCGGGGGGCAAAAACATTCAGTACTTC. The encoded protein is CASSPTQLAGGKNIQYF.

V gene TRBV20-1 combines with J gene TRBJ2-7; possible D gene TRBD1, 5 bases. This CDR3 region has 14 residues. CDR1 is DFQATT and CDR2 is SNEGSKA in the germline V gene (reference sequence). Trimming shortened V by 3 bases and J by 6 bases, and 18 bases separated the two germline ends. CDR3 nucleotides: TGCAGTGCTAGGGATGGTCAGGGTGTGAGCGAGCAGTACTTC. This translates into CSARDGQGVSEQYF.

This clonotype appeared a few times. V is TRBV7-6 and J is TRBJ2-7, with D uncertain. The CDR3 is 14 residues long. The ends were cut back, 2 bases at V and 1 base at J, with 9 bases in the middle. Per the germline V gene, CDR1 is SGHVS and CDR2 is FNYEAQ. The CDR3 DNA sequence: TGTGCCAGCAGCTTATTTTCTGGATCCTACGAGCAGTACTTC. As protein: CASSLFSGSYEQYF.